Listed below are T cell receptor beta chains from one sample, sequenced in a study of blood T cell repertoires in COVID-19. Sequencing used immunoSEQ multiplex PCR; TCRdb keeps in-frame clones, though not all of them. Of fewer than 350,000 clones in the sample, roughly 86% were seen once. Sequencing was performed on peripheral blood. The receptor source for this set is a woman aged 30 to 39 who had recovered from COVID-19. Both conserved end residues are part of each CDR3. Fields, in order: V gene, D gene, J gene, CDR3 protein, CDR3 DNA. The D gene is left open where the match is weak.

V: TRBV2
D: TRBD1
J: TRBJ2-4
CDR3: CASQGQGRFSENIQYF
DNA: TGTGCCAGCCAAGGACAGGGGAGGTTTTCGGAAAACATTCAGTACTTC

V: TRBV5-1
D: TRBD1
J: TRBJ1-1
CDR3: CASSRTGMNTEAFF
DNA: TGCGCCAGCAGCCGGACAGGGATGAACACTGAAGCTTTCTTT

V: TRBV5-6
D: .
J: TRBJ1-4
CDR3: CASSFQSLNEKLFF
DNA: TGTGCCAGCAGCTTCCAGTCCTTAAATGAAAAACTGTTTTTT

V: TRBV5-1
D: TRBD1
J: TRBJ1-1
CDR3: CASSPDRGEAFF
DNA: TGCGCCAGCAGCCCGGACAGGGGTGAAGCTTTCTTT

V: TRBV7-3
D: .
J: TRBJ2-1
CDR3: CASSLGAGEQFF
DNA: TGTGCCAGCAGCTTGGGGGCCGGTGAGCAGTTCTTC

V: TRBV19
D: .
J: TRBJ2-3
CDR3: CATQGRDTQYF
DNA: TGTGCCACTCAGGGCCGGGATACGCAGTATTTT

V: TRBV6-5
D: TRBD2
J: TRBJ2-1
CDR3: CASRASGSYNEQFF
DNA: TGTGCCAGCCGAGCTAGCGGGTCCTACAATGAGCAGTTCTTC

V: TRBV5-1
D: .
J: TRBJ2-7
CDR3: CASSLGIKGPLAAPEQYF
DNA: TGCGCCAGCAGCTTGGGAATAAAAGGACCGCTAGCTGCCCCCGAGCAGTACTTC

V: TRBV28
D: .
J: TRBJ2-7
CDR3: CASSSRVVTYEQYF
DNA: TGTGCCAGCAGTTCCAGGGTTGTGACCTACGAGCAGTACTTC

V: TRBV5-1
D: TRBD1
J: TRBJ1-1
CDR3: CASSLSVQGSTEAFF
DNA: TGCGCCAGCAGCTTGTCCGTACAGGGGAGCACTGAAGCTTTCTTT

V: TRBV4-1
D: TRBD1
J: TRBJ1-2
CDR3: CASSDVGTGGYTF
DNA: TGCGCCAGCAGCGATGTAGGGACAGGGGGCTACACCTTC

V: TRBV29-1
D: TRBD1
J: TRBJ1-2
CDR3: CSVEHLDRVNYGYTF
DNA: TGCAGCGTTGAACACCTGGACAGGGTGAACTATGGCTACACCTTC

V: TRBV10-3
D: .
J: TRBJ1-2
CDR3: CAISRTASNYGYTF
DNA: TGTGCCATCAGTCGGACTGCTTCTAACTATGGCTACACCTTC

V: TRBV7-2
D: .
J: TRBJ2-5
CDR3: CASSLDREETQYF
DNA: TGTGCCAGCAGCTTAGACAGGGAAGAGACCCAGTACTTC

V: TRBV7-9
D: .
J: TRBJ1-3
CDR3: CASSFPGRDSGNTIYF
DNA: TGTGCCAGCAGCTTCCCGGGCCGGGACTCTGGAAACACCATATATTTT

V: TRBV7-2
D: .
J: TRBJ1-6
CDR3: CASSLVTGNPNSPLHF
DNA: TGTGCCAGCAGCTTAGTTACCGGGAACCCCAATTCACCCCTCCACTTT

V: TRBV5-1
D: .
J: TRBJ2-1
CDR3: CASSLSGDRPNEQFF
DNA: TGCGCCAGCAGCCTGAGTGGTGACAGACCCAATGAGCAGTTCTTC

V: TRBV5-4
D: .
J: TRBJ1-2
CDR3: CASTKDSTRTFYGYTF
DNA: TGTGCCAGCACCAAGGACTCTACAAGGACCTTCTATGGCTACACCTTC

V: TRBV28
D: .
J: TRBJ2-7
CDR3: CATRGGGAGYEQYF
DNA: TGTGCCACGAGAGGGGGGGGCGCGGGGTACGAGCAGTACTTC

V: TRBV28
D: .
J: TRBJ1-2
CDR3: CASNPPDRPNYGYTF
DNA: TGTGCCAGCAATCCCCCTGACAGGCCTAACTATGGCTACACCTTC

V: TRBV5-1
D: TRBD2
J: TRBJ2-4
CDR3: CASSLATSGGPQYF
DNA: TGCGCCAGCAGCTTGGCTACTAGCGGGGGGCCTCAGTACTTC

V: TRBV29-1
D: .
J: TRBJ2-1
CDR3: CSTRDYNEQFF
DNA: TGCAGCACTAGGGACTACAATGAGCAGTTCTTC

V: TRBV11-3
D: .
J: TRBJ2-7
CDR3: CASLFYEQYF
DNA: TGTGCCAGCTTATTCTACGAGCAGTACTTC

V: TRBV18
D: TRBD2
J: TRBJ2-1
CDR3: CASSPLAGEYNEQFF
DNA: TGTGCCAGCTCACCACTGGCGGGGGAGTACAATGAGCAGTTCTTC

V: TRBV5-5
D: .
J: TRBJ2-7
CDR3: CASSLAVEQYF
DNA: TGTGCCAGCAGCTTAGCCGTCGAGCAGTACTTC

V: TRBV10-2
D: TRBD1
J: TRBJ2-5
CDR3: CASTETGFQETQYF
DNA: TGCGCCAGCACCGAGACAGGGTTTCAAGAGACCCAGTACTTC

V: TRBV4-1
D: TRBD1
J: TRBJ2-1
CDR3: CASSQITDRGLDEQFF
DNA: TGCGCCAGCAGCCAAATTACCGACAGGGGGCTGGATGAGCAGTTCTTC

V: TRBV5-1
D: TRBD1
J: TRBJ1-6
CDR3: CASSETGQDSSPLHF
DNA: TGCGCCAGCAGTGAAACGGGACAGGACAGTTCACCCCTCCACTTT

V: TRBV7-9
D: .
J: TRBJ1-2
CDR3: CASSFSNYGYTF
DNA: TGTGCCAGCAGCTTCTCTAACTATGGCTACACCTTC